Listed below are T cell receptor beta chains from one sample, sequenced in a study of identical twins. One entry per CDR3 protein, called by TCRdb with MiXCR from the 5' RACE reads. The repertoire holds 1,800,000 or so distinct CDR3 sequences, with 25% to 35% as singletons. Sequenced input: cord blood. Every receptor here comes from a newborn girl in good health. Both conserved end residues are part of each CDR3. Fields, in order: D gene, V gene, clone size, J gene, CDR3 protein, CDR3 DNA. The D gene is left open where the match is weak. Size values are once, few and many counts, or a class for expanded clones, and some rows have none.

D gene: .; V gene: TRBV12-3/TRBV12-4; clone size: few; J gene: TRBJ2-1; CDR3 protein: CASFGGAHNEQFF; CDR3 DNA: TGTGCCAGCTTTGGCGGGGCCCACAATGAGCAGTTCTTC
D gene: .; V gene: TRBV6-1; clone size: few; J gene: TRBJ2-1; CDR3 protein: CASRGTGSYNEQFF; CDR3 DNA: TGTGCCAGCAGAGGCACCGGCTCCTACAATGAGCAGTTCTTC
D gene: .; V gene: TRBV21-1; clone size: few; J gene: TRBJ1-2; CDR3 protein: CASSKGLPNYGYTF; CDR3 DNA: TGTGCCAGCAGCAAAGGACTGCCTAACTATGGCTACACCTTC
D gene: .; V gene: TRBV20-1; clone size: .; J gene: TRBJ2-7; CDR3 protein: CSARGSLGHTRYEQYF; CDR3 DNA: TGCAGTGCTAGAGGCAGCTTGGGCCATACTCGCTACGAGCAGTACTTC
D gene: .; V gene: TRBV7-2; clone size: many; J gene: TRBJ2-7; CDR3 protein: CASSLSGVPYEQYF; CDR3 DNA: TGTGCCAGCAGCCTTTCGGGGGTTCCCTACGAGCAGTACTTC
D gene: .; V gene: TRBV6-5; clone size: .; J gene: TRBJ2-1; CDR3 protein: CANSYWGAFLNEQFF; CDR3 DNA: TGTGCCAACAGTTATTGGGGGGCATTCCTCAATGAGCAGTTCTTC
D gene: .; V gene: TRBV21-1; clone size: .; J gene: TRBJ2-4; CDR3 protein: CASTIGGTAKNIQYF; CDR3 DNA: TGTGCCAGCACCATAGGGGGGACAGCCAAAAACATTCAGTACTTC
D gene: TRBD2; V gene: TRBV20-1; clone size: .; J gene: TRBJ2-7; CDR3 protein: CSAPGTSRGNEQYF; CDR3 DNA: TGCAGTGCCCCCGGGACTAGCCGCGGCAATGAGCAGTACTTC
D gene: .; V gene: TRBV27; clone size: few; J gene: TRBJ2-7; CDR3 protein: CASSLGLGGSEQYF; CDR3 DNA: TGTGCCAGCAGTTTAGGGCTAGGGGGGAGTGAGCAGTACTTC
D gene: TRBD2; V gene: TRBV2; clone size: .; J gene: TRBJ2-1; CDR3 protein: CARAPTKLAGFYNEQFF; CDR3 DNA: TGTGCCAGGGCCCCTACTAAACTAGCGGGGTTCTACAATGAGCAGTTCTTC
D gene: .; V gene: TRBV3-1; clone size: .; J gene: TRBJ2-3; CDR3 protein: CASSPLARATDTQYF; CDR3 DNA: TGTGCCAGCAGTCCATTAGCTAGGGCGACAGATACGCAGTATTTT
D gene: .; V gene: TRBV7-2; clone size: few; J gene: TRBJ2-5; CDR3 protein: CASNQPKETQYF; CDR3 DNA: TGTGCCAGCAACCAACCCAAAGAGACCCAGTACTTC
D gene: .; V gene: TRBV6-5; clone size: few; J gene: TRBJ1-1; CDR3 protein: CASSYPPPAEAFF; CDR3 DNA: TGTGCCAGCAGTTACCCACCGCCGGCTGAAGCTTTCTTT
D gene: TRBD2; V gene: TRBV5-1; clone size: many; J gene: TRBJ2-7; CDR3 protein: CASSWSVGSGYLSYEQYF; CDR3 DNA: TGCGCCAGCAGCTGGTCAGTTGGTAGCGGGTACCTCTCCTACGAGCAGTACTTC
D gene: .; V gene: TRBV4-1; clone size: .; J gene: TRBJ2-7; CDR3 protein: CASSRVTVVKRYEQYF; CDR3 DNA: TGCGCCAGCAGCCGAGTGACAGTCGTTAAACGCTACGAGCAGTACTTC
D gene: .; V gene: TRBV20-1; clone size: few; J gene: TRBJ1-4; CDR3 protein: CSAQREKLFF; CDR3 DNA: TGCAGTGCTCAGCGAGAAAAACTGTTTTTT
D gene: TRBD2; V gene: TRBV7-8; clone size: few; J gene: TRBJ2-1; CDR3 protein: CASSLPGLANNEQFF; CDR3 DNA: TGTGCCAGCAGCTTACCGGGACTAGCGAACAATGAGCAGTTCTTC
D gene: TRBD1; V gene: TRBV25-1; clone size: .; J gene: TRBJ2-3; CDR3 protein: CASSEGQGRDTQYF; CDR3 DNA: TGTGCCAGCAGTGAGGGACAGGGTCGAGATACGCAGTATTTT
D gene: TRBD1; V gene: TRBV19; clone size: .; J gene: TRBJ2-7; CDR3 protein: CASSVGTGESYEQYF; CDR3 DNA: TGTGCCAGTAGCGTAGGGACAGGGGAATCCTACGAGCAGTACTTC
D gene: .; V gene: TRBV20-1; clone size: .; J gene: TRBJ1-2; CDR3 protein: CSARVQGRNYGHTF; CDR3 DNA: TGCAGTGCTAGGGTCCAGGGGCGGAACTATGGCCACACCTTC
D gene: .; V gene: TRBV20-1; clone size: .; J gene: TRBJ2-6; CDR3 protein: CSASSSSGANVLTF; CDR3 DNA: TGCAGTGCTAGCAGCTCCTCTGGGGCCAACGTCCTGACTTTC
D gene: TRBD2; V gene: TRBV4-1; clone size: few; J gene: TRBJ2-7; CDR3 protein: CASSSSGGPGYEQYF; CDR3 DNA: TGCGCCAGCAGCTCAAGCGGGGGGCCGGGCTACGAGCAGTACTTC
D gene: TRBD2; V gene: TRBV20-1; clone size: few; J gene: TRBJ2-1; CDR3 protein: CSATRGGRNEQFF; CDR3 DNA: TGCAGTGCTACCCGGGGGGGCCGTAATGAGCAGTTCTTC
D gene: .; V gene: TRBV4-2; clone size: .; J gene: TRBJ1-6; CDR3 protein: CASSQVRASDNSPLHF; CDR3 DNA: TGTGCCAGCAGCCAAGTAAGGGCCTCGGATAATTCACCCCTCCACTTT
D gene: .; V gene: TRBV11-2; clone size: .; J gene: TRBJ2-5; CDR3 protein: CASSLGVGTLHKEETQYF; CDR3 DNA: TGTGCCAGCAGCTTAGGGGTCGGGACGCTCCATAAAGAAGAGACCCAGTACTTC
D gene: TRBD2; V gene: TRBV15; clone size: .; J gene: TRBJ2-1; CDR3 protein: CATSGLADYNEQFF; CDR3 DNA: TGTGCCACCAGCGGCCTAGCGGACTACAATGAGCAGTTCTTC
D gene: TRBD2; V gene: TRBV12-5; clone size: .; J gene: TRBJ2-3; CDR3 protein: CASGLVRLAGGLTQYF; CDR3 DNA: TGTGCTAGTGGTTTGGTACGGCTAGCGGGGGGGCTTACGCAGTATTTT
D gene: .; V gene: TRBV7-2; clone size: .; J gene: TRBJ2-4; CDR3 protein: CAGSLAQTVAKNIRYF; CDR3 DNA: TGTGCCGGCAGCTTAGCGCAGACGGTAGCCAAAAACATTCGGTACTTC
D gene: TRBD2; V gene: TRBV7-9; clone size: .; J gene: TRBJ2-7; CDR3 protein: CASRPGTSGGPPYNEQYF; CDR3 DNA: TGTGCCAGCAGGCCCGGGACTAGCGGGGGCCCCCCCTACAATGAGCAGTACTTC
D gene: .; V gene: TRBV2; clone size: few; J gene: TRBJ2-1; CDR3 protein: CASSEIVGGPTGEQFF; CDR3 DNA: TGTGCCAGCAGTGAAATTGTGGGGGGGCCCACAGGTGAGCAGTTCTTC
D gene: .; V gene: TRBV27; clone size: .; J gene: TRBJ1-2; CDR3 protein: CASSSTSTNYGYTF; CDR3 DNA: TGTGCCAGCAGTTCCACCTCTACAAACTATGGCTACACCTTC
D gene: TRBD2; V gene: TRBV7-2; clone size: .; J gene: TRBJ2-2; CDR3 protein: CASRLTGLAGPTGELFF; CDR3 DNA: TGTGCCAGCAGACTCACTGGACTAGCGGGCCCCACCGGGGAGCTGTTTTTT
D gene: .; V gene: TRBV20-1; clone size: .; J gene: TRBJ2-3; CDR3 protein: CSARDWGMGAESTDTQYF; CDR3 DNA: TGCAGTGCTAGAGATTGGGGGATGGGGGCGGAGAGCACAGATACGCAGTATTTT
D gene: TRBD2; V gene: TRBV10-3; clone size: .; J gene: TRBJ2-5; CDR3 protein: CAISSGGDEQYF; CDR3 DNA: TGTGCCATCAGTTCGGGAGGGGATGAGCAGTACTTC
D gene: TRBD2; V gene: TRBV11-2; clone size: .; J gene: TRBJ2-7; CDR3 protein: CASSLGLAGGVISYEQYF; CDR3 DNA: TGTGCCAGCAGCTTAGGACTAGCGGGGGGGGTTATCTCCTACGAGCAGTACTTC
D gene: .; V gene: TRBV7-9; clone size: few; J gene: TRBJ1-2; CDR3 protein: CASSLVQLNYGYTF; CDR3 DNA: TGTGCCAGCAGCTTAGTGCAGCTTAACTATGGCTACACCTTC
D gene: TRBD2; V gene: TRBV4-1; clone size: few; J gene: TRBJ2-1; CDR3 protein: CASSLLAGVRYNEQFF; CDR3 DNA: TGCGCCAGCAGTCTACTAGCGGGAGTACGGTACAATGAGCAGTTCTTC
D gene: .; V gene: TRBV6-5; clone size: few; J gene: TRBJ1-5; CDR3 protein: CASSYSMRRAQPQHF; CDR3 DNA: TGTGCCAGCAGTTACTCGATGAGGCGGGCTCAGCCCCAGCATTTT
D gene: .; V gene: TRBV20-1; clone size: .; J gene: TRBJ1-6; CDR3 protein: CSARERRTRDNSPLHF; CDR3 DNA: TGCAGTGCTAGAGAGAGGAGGACTCGGGATAATTCACCCCTCCACTTT
D gene: .; V gene: TRBV9; clone size: .; J gene: TRBJ2-1; CDR3 protein: CASSVTPRVGNEQFF; CDR3 DNA: TGTGCCAGCAGCGTCACTCCACGCGTAGGGAATGAGCAGTTCTTC
D gene: TRBD2; V gene: TRBV12-3/TRBV12-4; clone size: few; J gene: TRBJ2-1; CDR3 protein: CASSPGLAGSVDEQFF; CDR3 DNA: TGTGCCAGCAGTCCCGGACTAGCGGGGTCGGTGGATGAGCAGTTCTTC